Shown below are 21 T cell receptor beta chains from a single sample sequenced in a study of blood T cell repertoires in COVID-19. The assay was immunoSEQ multiplex PCR, and TCRdb's table has in-frame clones only and misses some. The table includes fewer than 250,000 clones, about 84% detected once. The sequenced sample consisted of PBMCs or T cells enriched from blood (not recorded which). The receptors originated from a woman aged 50 to 65 who had recovered from COVID-19.

The J gene is TRBJ1-1, the V gene TRBV6-2 or TRBV6-3; D unresolved. Trimming shortened V by 5 bases and J by 3 bases, and 7 bases separated the two germline ends. CDR1 is MNHEY, CDR2 SVGEGT, per germline. The CDR3 has 12 residues. CDR3 in DNA: TGTGCCAGCAGTGGCGGGTACACTGAAGCTTTCTTT. Translation: CASSGGYTEAFF.

CDR3 nucleotide sequence: TGCGCCAGCAGCTTGTACATGGGGACTCTCTACAATGAGCAGTTCTTC. It codes for CASSLYMGTLYNEQFF. The chain links TRBV5-1 to TRBJ2-1; TRBD2 is a possible D gene (6 bases). CDR3 length equals 16 residues. Germline V gene sequence: CDR1 SGHRS, CDR2 YFSETQ. The V end lost 1 base, the J end lost 3 bases, and 14 bases lay between the germline ends.

The chain couples TRBV5-1 to TRBJ1-1; TRBD1 matches 9 bases. Germline lookup yields CDR1 SGHRS and CDR2 YFSETQ. V lost 6 bases to trimming and J lost 1 base; unmatched junction nucleotides: 7. The CDR3 is made up of 15 amino acids. For the CDR3, the DNA is TGCGCCAGCAACCCGGGACAGGGATGGAACACTGAAGCTTTCTTT. This translates into CASNPGQGWNTEAFF.

The chain uses TRBV4-3 and TRBJ1-4; D is possibly TRBD1 (5 bases). V lost 1 base to trimming and J lost 4 bases, with 16 bases between them. The CDR3 has 17 amino acids. Germline V gives CDR1 LGHNA, CDR2 YSLEER. DNA of the CDR3: TGCGCCAGCAGCCAAGGGCCTAAAGGGGAAATTAATGAAAAACTGTTTTTT. Translated: CASSQGPKGEINEKLFF.

This clone was found a few times. V usage is TRBV4-3 and J usage is TRBJ2-1, with 13 bases fitting TRBD2. Germline CDR1 reads LGHNA; CDR2 reads YSLEER. The V and J ends lost 3 bases and 5 bases, in that order; junction bases with no gene match: 4. The CDR3 runs to 16 residues. CDR3 DNA sequence: TGCGCCAGCAGCCACCCCGGACTAGCGGGAGACAATGAGCAGTTCTTC. Translated: CASSHPGLAGDNEQFF.

The V call is TRBV5-4, the J call TRBJ2-3; 12 bases map to TRBD2. V shed 2 bases, J shed 0 bases, and the junction held 7 bases outside the gene matches. Looked up from germline, CDR1 is SGHNT and CDR2 is YYREEE (reference sequence). The CDR3 spans 18 residues. CDR3 region: CASSFPSGGGASTDTQYF. The CDR3 coding sequence is TGTGCCAGCAGCTTTCCTAGCGGGGGGGGAGCTAGCACAGATACGCAGTATTTT.

This chain uses TRBV28 with TRBJ1-5, with TRBD1 matching 7 bases. CDR1 is MDHEN, CDR2 SYDVKM, per germline. After removal of 7 bases from V and 6 bases from J, the junction contained 6 bases not matched to a gene. The CDR3 runs to 13 residues. Written as DNA, the CDR3 is TGTGCCAGCAAAACAGGGGTAAGTCAGCCCCAGCATTTT. Translated: CASKTGVSQPQHF.

V gene TRBV11-3 combines with J gene TRBJ1-6; the D gene is possibly TRBD1 (6 bases). The CDR3 runs to 15 residues. Germline CDR1 reads SGHNT; CDR2 reads YENEEA. The germline V and J ends were trimmed by 5 bases and 6 bases, with 14 bases remaining between them. The CDR3: CASSLGTRSNSPLHF. The CDR3 DNA reads TGTGCCAGCAGCCTGGGGACACGTAGTAATTCACCCCTCCACTTT. Supplemented by reference TRBV11-3 and TRBJ1-6, the full variable domain reads EAGVVQSPRYKIIEKKQPVAFWCNPISGHNTLYWYLQNLGQGPELLIRYENEEAVDDSQLPKDRFSAERLKGVDSTLKIQPAELGDSAVYLCASSLGTRSNSPLHFGNGTRLTVT.

The V and J genes are TRBV2 and TRBJ2-1, with 9 bases identical to TRBD2. CDR3 size: 16 residues. From germline, CDR1 is SNHLY and CDR2 FYNNEI. With V trimmed by 4 bases and J by 8 bases, 12 bases remained unmatched. CDR3 protein: CASSGASGKRGDEQFF. CDR3 in DNA: TGTGCCAGCAGTGGGGCTAGCGGGAAGAGGGGCGATGAGCAGTTCTTC.

V gene TRBV4-1 combines with J gene TRBJ2-3; 7 bases fit TRBD1. Trimming cost V 4 bases and J 2 bases; bases outside gene matches: 6. This CDR3 comprises 15 residues. Germline loops: CDR1 MGHRA, CDR2 YSYEKL. The CDR3 protein is CASSPTGAPTDTQYF. In nucleotides, the CDR3 is TGCGCCAGCAGCCCCACAGGGGCCCCCACAGATACGCAGTATTTT.

The gene calls are TRBV15 and TRBJ1-5; tentative D call: TRBD1 (5 bases). V lost 1 base to trimming and J lost 3 bases, with 7 bases between them. The CDR3 is made up of 14 amino acids. From germline, CDR1 is LNHNV and CDR2 YYDKDF (reference sequence). In DNA form, the CDR3 reads TGTGCCACCAGCAGAGTAGGGGTCAATCAGCCCCAGCATTTT. This translates into CATSRVGVNQPQHF.

This rearrangement joins TRBV13 to TRBJ1-2; TRBD1 agrees at 8 bases. There are 14 residues in the CDR3. Germline lookup yields CDR1 PRHDT and CDR2 FYEKMQ (reference sequence). J lost 2 bases, V lost 4 bases, and 3 bases had no gene match. CDR3 in amino acids: CASSSDRVNYGYTF. The CDR3 DNA sequence: TGTGCCAGCAGCTCGGACAGGGTAAACTATGGCTACACCTTC.

The chain couples TRBV7-2 to TRBJ1-1; TRBD1 agrees at 12 bases. This CDR3 spans 16 amino acids. The trim removed 6 bases at V and 5 bases at J, leaving 10 bases unmatched. Germline V lookup: CDR1 SGHTA, CDR2 FQGNSA. The CDR3 nucleotides read TGTGCCAGCAGTGGGGGACAGGGGGCATTTGGGACTGAAGCTTTCTTT. This gives the protein CASSGGQGAFGTEAFF.

V is TRBV10-1 and J is TRBJ2-1, with D maybe TRBD2 (6 bases). Looked up from germline, CDR1 is WNHNN and CDR2 is SYGVQD (reference sequence). This CDR3 has 17 residues. V was pared by 2 bases and J by 8 bases, with 22 bases between. The CDR3 nucleotides read TGCGCCAGCAGTGAGAGTTGTTCGGGGGTATCTTACGATGAGCAGTTCTTC. Translating it yields CASSESCSGVSYDEQFF.

The J gene is TRBJ1-2, the V gene TRBV19; 8 nucleotides align to TRBD1. The CDR3 spans 14 residues. V trimming: 5 bases; J trimming: 6 bases; junction bases outside the gene matches: 8. Germline V lookup: CDR1 LNHDA, CDR2 SQIVND (reference sequence). CDR3 DNA sequence: TGTGCCAGTAGTGCCCTGGGACAGGAACATGGCTACACCTTC. The encoded protein is CASSALGQEHGYTF.

This sequence joins TRBV28 and TRBJ1-1; D is perhaps TRBD1 (5 bases). CDR1 MDHEN and CDR2 SYDVKM come from the germline V gene. The germline V and J ends were trimmed by 7 bases and 0 bases, with 9 bases remaining between them. This CDR3 is 13 amino acids long. The CDR3, as DNA: TGTGCCAGCATCTCAGGGATGAACACTGAAGCTTTCTTT. This codes for CASISGMNTEAFF.

The rearrangement links TRBV6-4 to TRBJ2-1, with D tentatively TRBD2 (6 bases). The V end lost 4 bases, the J end lost 1 base, and 17 bases lay between the germline ends. Germline V CDR1 and CDR2: MRHNA, SNTAGT. The CDR3 totals 17 residues. CDR3 amino acids: CASSAHGLLESYNEQFF. CDR3 bases: TGTGCCAGCAGTGCCCACGGACTACTCGAGTCCTACAATGAGCAGTTCTTC.

The chain uses TRBV4-3 and TRBJ2-2; 10 bases map to TRBD2. This CDR3 has 16 residues. J was trimmed by 4 bases and V by 4 bases; bases with no gene match: 6. Germline loops: CDR1 LGHNA, CDR2 YSLEER. The CDR3 reads CASSPSRTSGTGELFF. The CDR3 DNA reads as TGCGCCAGCAGCCCGTCGCGGACTAGCGGCACCGGGGAGCTGTTTTTT.

The rearrangement links TRBV24-1 to TRBJ2-5; TRBD1 is a possible D gene (7 bases). This CDR3 spans 15 amino acids. Germline V gene sequence: CDR1 KGHDR, CDR2 SFDVKD. V shed 4 bases and J shed 3 bases, with 14 bases lying between them. The CDR3 here is CATSEWQGGEETQYF. The CDR3 DNA reads as TGTGCCACCAGTGAGTGGCAGGGGGGAGAAGAGACCCAGTACTTC.

This clone was recorded only once. One junction end disagrees with the germline gene, perhaps due to a read error. J is TRBJ2-1 and V is TRBV7-7, with D hard to call. The CDR3 sequence is 16 residues long. Per germline, CDR1 SSHAT and CDR2 FNYEAQ (reference sequence). The CDR3 DNA reads as TGTGCTAGCAGCGCTCTGGCTGGGCCCAACTACAATGAGCAGTTCTTC. This encodes CASSALAGPNYNEQFF.

V and J are TRBV15 and TRBJ1-1; 7 bases agree with TRBD1. The CDR3 is 17 amino acids. Trimming took 2 bases from V and 0 from J; bases not matched to a gene: 9. Germline V gene data show CDR1 as LNHNV and CDR2 as YYDKDF (reference sequence). The CDR3 protein is CATSRHLAGGVNTEAFF. Written as DNA, the CDR3 is TGTGCCACCAGCAGACACTTGGCAGGGGGAGTGAACACTGAAGCTTTCTTT.